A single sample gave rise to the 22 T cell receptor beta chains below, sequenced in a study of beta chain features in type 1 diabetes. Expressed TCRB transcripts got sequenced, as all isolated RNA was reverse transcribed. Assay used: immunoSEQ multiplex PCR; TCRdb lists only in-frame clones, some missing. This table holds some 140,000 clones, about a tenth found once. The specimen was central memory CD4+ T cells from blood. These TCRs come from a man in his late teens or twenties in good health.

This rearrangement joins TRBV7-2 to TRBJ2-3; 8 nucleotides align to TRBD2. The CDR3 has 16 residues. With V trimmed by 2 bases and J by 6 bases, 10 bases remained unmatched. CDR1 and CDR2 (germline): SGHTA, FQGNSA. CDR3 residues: CASSLRPAGVGDTQYF. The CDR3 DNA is TGTGCCAGCAGCTTACGACCAGCGGGGGTTGGCGATACGCAGTATTTT.

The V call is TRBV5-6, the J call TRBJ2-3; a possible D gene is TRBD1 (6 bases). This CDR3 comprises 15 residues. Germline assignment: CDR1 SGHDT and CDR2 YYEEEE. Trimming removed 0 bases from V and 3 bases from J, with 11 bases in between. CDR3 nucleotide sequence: TGTGCCAGCAGCTTGGACAGGGCCGAGACAGATACGCAGTATTTT. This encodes CASSLDRAETDTQYF.

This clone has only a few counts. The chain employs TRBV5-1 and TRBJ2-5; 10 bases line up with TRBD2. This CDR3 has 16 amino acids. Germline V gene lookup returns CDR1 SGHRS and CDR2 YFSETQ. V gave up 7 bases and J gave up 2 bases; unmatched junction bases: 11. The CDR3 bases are TGCGCCAGCCAAAAAGGTTCTAGCGGGGGACAAGAGACCCAGTACTTC. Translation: CASQKGSSGGQETQYF. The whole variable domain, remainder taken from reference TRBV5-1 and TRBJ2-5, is KAGVTQTPRYLIKTRGQQVTLSCSPISGHRSVSWYQQTPGQGLQFLFEYFSETQRNKGNFPGRFSGRQFSNSRSEMNVSTLELGDSALYLCASQKGSSGGQETQYFGPGTRLLVL.

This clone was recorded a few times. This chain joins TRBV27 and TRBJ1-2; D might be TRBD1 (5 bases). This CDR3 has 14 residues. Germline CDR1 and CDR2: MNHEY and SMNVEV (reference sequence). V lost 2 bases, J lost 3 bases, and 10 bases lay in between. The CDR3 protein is CASSLRQSHYGYTF. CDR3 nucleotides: TGTGCCAGCAGTTTAAGACAGTCCCACTATGGCTACACCTTC.

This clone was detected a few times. The CDR3: CASSSYGEQFF. The CDR3 DNA follows: TGTGCCAGCAGTTCTTACGGTGAGCAGTTCTTC. The J gene is TRBJ2-1, the V gene TRBV6-5; no clear D. Germline CDR1 is MNHEY and CDR2 is SVGAGI. The CDR3 sequence is 11 residues long. Trimming removed 4 bases from V and 9 bases from J, with 7 bases in between.

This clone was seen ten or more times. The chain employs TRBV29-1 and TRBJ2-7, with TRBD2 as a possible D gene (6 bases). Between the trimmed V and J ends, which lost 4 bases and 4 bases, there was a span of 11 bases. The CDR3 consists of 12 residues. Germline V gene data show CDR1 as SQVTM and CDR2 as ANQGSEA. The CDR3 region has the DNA TGCAGCGTTGGATGGGGGGTGTACGAGCAGTACTTC. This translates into CSVGWGVYEQYF.

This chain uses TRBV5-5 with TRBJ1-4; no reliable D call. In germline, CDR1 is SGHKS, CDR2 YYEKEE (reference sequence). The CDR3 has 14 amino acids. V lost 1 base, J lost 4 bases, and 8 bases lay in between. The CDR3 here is CASSLQVYNEKLFF. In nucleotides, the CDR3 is TGTGCCAGCAGCTTGCAGGTTTATAATGAAAAACTGTTTTTT.

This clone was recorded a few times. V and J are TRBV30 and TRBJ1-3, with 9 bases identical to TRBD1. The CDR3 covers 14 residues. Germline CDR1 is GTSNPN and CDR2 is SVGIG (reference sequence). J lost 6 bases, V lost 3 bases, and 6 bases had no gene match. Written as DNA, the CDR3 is TGTGCCTGGAGGGATCGGACAGGGGCAAACACCATATATTTT. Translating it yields CAWRDRTGANTIYF. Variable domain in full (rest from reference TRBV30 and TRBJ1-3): SQTIHQWPATLVQPVGSPLSLECTVEGTSNPNLYWYRQAAGRGLQLLFYSVGIGQISSEVPQNLSASRPQDRQFILSSKKLLLSDSGFYLCAWRDRTGANTIYFGEGSWLTVV.

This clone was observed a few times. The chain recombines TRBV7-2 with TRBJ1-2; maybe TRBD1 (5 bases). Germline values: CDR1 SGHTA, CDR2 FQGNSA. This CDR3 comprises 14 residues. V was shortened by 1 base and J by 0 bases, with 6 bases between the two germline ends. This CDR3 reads CASSLGRANYGYTF. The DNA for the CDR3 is TGTGCCAGCAGCTTAGGCAGGGCTAACTATGGCTACACCTTC.

CDR3 in amino acids: CASSLGQGSLEQYF. CDR3 in DNA: TGCGCCAGCAGCTTGGGACAGGGTTCCCTCGAGCAGTACTTC. This chain joins TRBV5-1 and TRBJ2-7, with 7 bases aligning to TRBD1. This CDR3 has 14 residues. V trimming: 0 bases; J trimming: 6 bases; junction bases outside the gene matches: 6. Germline-derived CDR1 and CDR2 are SGHRS and YFSETQ.

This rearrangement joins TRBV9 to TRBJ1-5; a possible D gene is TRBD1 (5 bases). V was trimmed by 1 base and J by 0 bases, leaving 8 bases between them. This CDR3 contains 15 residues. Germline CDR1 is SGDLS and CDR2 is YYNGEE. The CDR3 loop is CASSVTGDSNQPQHF. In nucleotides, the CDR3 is TGTGCCAGCAGCGTAACAGGAGATAGCAATCAGCCCCAGCATTTT.

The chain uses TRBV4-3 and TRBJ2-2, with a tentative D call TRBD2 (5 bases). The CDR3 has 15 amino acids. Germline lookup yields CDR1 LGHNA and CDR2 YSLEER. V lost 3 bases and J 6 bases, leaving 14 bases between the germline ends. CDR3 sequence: CASSQRPAGSGELFF. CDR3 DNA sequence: TGCGCCAGCAGCCAGCGCCCGGCGGGCTCCGGGGAGCTGTTTTTT.

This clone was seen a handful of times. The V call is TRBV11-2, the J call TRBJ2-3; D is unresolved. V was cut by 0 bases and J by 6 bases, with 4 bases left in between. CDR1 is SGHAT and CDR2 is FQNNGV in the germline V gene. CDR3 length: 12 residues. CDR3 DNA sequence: TGTGCCAGCAGCTTAGAATCGGATACGCAGTATTTT. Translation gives CASSLESDTQYF.

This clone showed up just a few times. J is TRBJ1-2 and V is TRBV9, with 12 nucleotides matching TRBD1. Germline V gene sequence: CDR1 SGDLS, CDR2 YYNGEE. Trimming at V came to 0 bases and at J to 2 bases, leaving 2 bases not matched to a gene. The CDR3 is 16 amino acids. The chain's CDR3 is CASSVGGQGANYGYTF. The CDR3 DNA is TGTGCCAGCAGCGTAGGGGGACAGGGGGCCAACTATGGCTACACCTTC. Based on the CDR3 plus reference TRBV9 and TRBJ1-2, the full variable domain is DSGVTQTPKHLITATGQRVTLRCSPRSGDLSVYWYQQSLDQGLQFLIQYYNGEERAKGNILERFSAQQFPDLHSELNLSSLELGDSALYFCASSVGGQGANYGYTFGSGTRLTVV.

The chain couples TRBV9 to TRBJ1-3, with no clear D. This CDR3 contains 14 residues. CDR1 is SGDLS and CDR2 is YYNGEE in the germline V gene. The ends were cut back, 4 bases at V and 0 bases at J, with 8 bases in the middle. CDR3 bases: TGTGCCAGCAGCCCCGAGTTCTCTGGAAACACCATATATTTT. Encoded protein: CASSPEFSGNTIYF. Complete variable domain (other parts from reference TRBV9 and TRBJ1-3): DSGVTQTPKHLITATGQRVTLRCSPRSGDLSVYWYQQSLDQGLQFLIQYYNGEERAKGNILERFSAQQFPDLHSELNLSSLELGDSALYFCASSPEFSGNTIYFGEGSWLTVV.

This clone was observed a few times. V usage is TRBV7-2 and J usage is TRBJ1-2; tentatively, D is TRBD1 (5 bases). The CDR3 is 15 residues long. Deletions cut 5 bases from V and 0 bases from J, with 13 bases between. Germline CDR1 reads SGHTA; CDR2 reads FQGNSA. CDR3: CASSTTPGANYGYTF. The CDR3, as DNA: TGTGCCAGCAGCACCACCCCGGGGGCTAACTATGGCTACACCTTC.

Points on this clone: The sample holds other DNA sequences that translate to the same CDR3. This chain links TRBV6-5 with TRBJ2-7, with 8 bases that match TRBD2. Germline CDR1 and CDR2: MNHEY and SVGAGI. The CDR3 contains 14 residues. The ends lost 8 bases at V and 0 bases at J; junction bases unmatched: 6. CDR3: CASGTSGVSYEQYF. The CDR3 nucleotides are TGTGCCAGCGGTACTAGCGGCGTCTCCTACGAGCAGTACTTC.

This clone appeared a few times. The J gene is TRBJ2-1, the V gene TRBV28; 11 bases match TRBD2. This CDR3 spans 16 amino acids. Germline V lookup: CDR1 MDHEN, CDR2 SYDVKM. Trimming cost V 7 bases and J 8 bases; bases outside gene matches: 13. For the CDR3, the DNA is TGTGCCAGCACCTCCCAAGTAGCGGGGGGGCGGGATGAGCAGTTCTTC. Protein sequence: CASTSQVAGGRDEQFF.

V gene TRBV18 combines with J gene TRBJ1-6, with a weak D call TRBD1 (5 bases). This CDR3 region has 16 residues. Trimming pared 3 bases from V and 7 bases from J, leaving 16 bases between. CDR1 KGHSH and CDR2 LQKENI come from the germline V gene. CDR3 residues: CASSPNLVTANSPLHF. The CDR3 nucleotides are TGTGCCAGCTCACCGAATCTAGTGACAGCAAATTCACCCCTCCACTTT.

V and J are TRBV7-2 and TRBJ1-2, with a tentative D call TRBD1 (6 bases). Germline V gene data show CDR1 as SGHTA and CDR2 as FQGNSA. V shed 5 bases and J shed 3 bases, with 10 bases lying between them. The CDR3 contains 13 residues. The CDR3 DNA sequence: TGTGCCAGCAGCCCGAGACAGGACTATGGCTACACCTTC. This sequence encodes CASSPRQDYGYTF.

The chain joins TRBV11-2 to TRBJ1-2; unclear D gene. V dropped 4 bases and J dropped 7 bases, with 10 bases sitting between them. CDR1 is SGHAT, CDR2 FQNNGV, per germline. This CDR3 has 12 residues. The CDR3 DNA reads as TGTGCCAGCAGCTGGGAGGGTGCTGGCTACACCTTC. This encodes CASSWEGAGYTF.

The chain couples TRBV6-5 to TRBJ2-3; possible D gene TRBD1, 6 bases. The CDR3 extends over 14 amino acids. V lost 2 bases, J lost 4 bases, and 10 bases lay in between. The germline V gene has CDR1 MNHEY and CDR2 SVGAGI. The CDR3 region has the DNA TGTGCCAGCAGTTACAGTCAGGGGTCAGATACGCAGTATTTT. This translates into CASSYSQGSDTQYF.